The clone carrying this TCR beta chain was picked up a small number of times. Its antigen remains unidentified. These data come from a study of cytomegalovirus exposure and HLA in healthy donors. PCR amplification relied on 60 Vbeta primers (plus 13 Jbeta primers). The assay was immunoSEQ multiplex PCR, and TCRdb's table has in-frame clones only and misses some. The repertoire holds about 190,000 clones, 79% seen once, with 1.6% in the top ten. Whole-study results and caveats: Most TCR sequences showed up rarely, but some public TCRs showed up in many donors.

Unmatched junction bases numbered 6, after V lost 3 bases and J lost 5 bases. The CDR3 consists of 15 residues. Germline V CDR1 and CDR2: MNHEY, SMNVEV (reference sequence). The sample was PBMCs. This chain links TRBV27 with TRBJ1-4; 7 nucleotides agree with TRBD1. The sequence was obtained from a woman aged 45-60 years in good health and CMV-seronegative. The CDR3 region is CASSFRGLFNEKLFF. DNA for the CDR3: TGTGCCAGCAGTTTTAGGGGGCTATTCAATGAAAAACTGTTTTTT.